The 18 T cell receptor beta chains below all came from one sample that was sequenced in a study of blood T cell repertoires in COVID-19. Sequencing was performed with immunoSEQ multiplex PCR; in TCRdb, only in-frame clones are kept and a portion is missing. Of fewer than 300,000 clones listed, approximately 78% are singletons. Sequencing used PBMCs or T cells enriched from blood (not recorded which). These receptors were obtained from a man aged 40-55 years who had been exposed to COVID-19.

V is TRBV7-9 and J is TRBJ2-7; maybe TRBD2 (7 bases). The CDR3 has 17 residues. With 1 base removed from V and 0 bases from J, the gap between germline ends came to 16 bases. Germline V gene lookup returns CDR1 SEHNR and CDR2 FQNEAQ (reference sequence). The CDR3 nucleotides are TGTGCCAGCAGCTTAGTTCCGGGGGGCCATAGCTCCTACGAGCAGTACTTC. Translating it yields CASSLVPGGHSSYEQYF.

This clone occurred many times. The V and J genes are TRBV19 and TRBJ1-2, with a weak D call TRBD1 (5 bases). V was cut by 5 bases and J by 4 bases, with 11 bases left in between. Germline CDR1 reads LNHDA; CDR2 reads SQIVND (reference sequence). CDR3 length: 13 amino acids. CDR3 loop: CASSFGGRYGYTF. The CDR3, as DNA: TGTGCCAGTAGTTTCGGGGGACGCTATGGCTACACCTTC.

V and J are TRBV6-5 and TRBJ1-2; no firm D call. V was shortened by 10 bases and J by 0 bases, with 15 bases between the two germline ends. The CDR3 runs to 14 residues. Germline loops: CDR1 MNHEY, CDR2 SVGAGI. CDR3 sequence (DNA): TGTGCCACCCGAGGCACGGGGACTAACTATGGCTACACCTTC. It is translated as CATRGTGTNYGYTF.

V gene TRBV28 combines with J gene TRBJ2-7; 8 positions agree with TRBD2. This CDR3 region has 15 residues. Germline trimming cut 5 bases from V and 4 bases from J; bases unmatched to any gene: 10. Germline CDR1 is MDHEN and CDR2 is SYDVKM. For the CDR3, the DNA is TGTGCCAGCAGTCCTCCGGGACTAGTGGAATACGAGCAGTACTTC. As protein: CASSPPGLVEYEQYF.

This clone was seen repeatedly, ten times or more. The J gene is TRBJ2-3, the V gene TRBV2, with 9 positions matching TRBD2. V gave up 5 bases and J gave up 2 bases; unmatched junction bases: 5. CDR1 SNHLY and CDR2 FYNNEI come from the germline V gene. The CDR3 has 15 residues. Here the CDR3 reads CASSRLAGLTDTQYF. CDR3 nucleotide sequence: TGTGCCAGCAGTCGCCTAGCGGGACTCACAGATACGCAGTATTTT. Using reference TRBV2 and TRBJ2-3 for the parts outside the CDR3, the full variable domain is EPEVTQTPSHQVTQMGQEVILRCVPISNHLYFYWYRQILGQKVEFLVSFYNNEISEKSEIFDDQFSVERPDGSNFTLKIRSTKLEDSAMYFCASSRLAGLTDTQYFGPGTRLTVL.

The rearrangement joins TRBV19 to TRBJ1-4; D call uncertain. Germline lookup yields CDR1 LNHDA and CDR2 SQIVND (reference sequence). The CDR3 consists of 16 residues. V lost 1 base to trimming and J lost 2 bases, with 11 bases between them. The CDR3: CASSIVTGSTNEKLFF. CDR3 nucleotides: TGTGCCAGTAGTATAGTGACGGGGAGCACTAATGAAAAACTGTTTTTT. The full variable domain, with the rest looked up from reference TRBV19 and TRBJ1-4, is DGGITQSPKYLFRKEGQNVTLSCEQNLNHDAMYWYRQDPGQGLRLIYYSQIVNDFQKGDIAEGYSVSREKKESFPLTVTSAQKNPTAFYLCASSIVTGSTNEKLFFGSGTQLSVL.

In DNA, the CDR3 is TGTGCCAGCAGCCCCACGGCGGGACAGGGGGCGGGCAATGAGCAGTTCTTC. Translating gives CASSPTAGQGAGNEQFF. This chain links TRBV7-3 with TRBJ2-1, with 12 nucleotides matching TRBD1. The CDR3 runs 17 residues. Germline V gene lookup returns CDR1 SGHTA and CDR2 FQGTGA. V lost 5 bases, J lost 6 bases, and 11 bases stayed unmatched.

The J gene is TRBJ2-3, the V gene TRBV5-1; 9 nucleotides align to TRBD1. The V segment lost 4 bases and the J segment 3 bases; nucleotides outside the gene matches: 6. Germline lookup yields CDR1 SGHRS and CDR2 YFSETQ. The CDR3 loop spans 15 amino acids. DNA of the CDR3: TGCGCCAGCAGCCCGGACAGGGGAAGGACAGATACGCAGTATTTT. Protein product: CASSPDRGRTDTQYF.

This clone appeared once. This rearrangement joins TRBV11-2 to TRBJ1-1, with TRBD1 identical over 9 bases. V dropped 6 bases and J dropped 6; count of bases not matched to a gene: 14. The CDR3 is 16 amino acids. CDR1 is SGHAT and CDR2 is FQNNGV in the germline V gene. The CDR3 reads CASSVTGTGILAEAFF. The CDR3, as DNA: TGTGCCAGCAGTGTAACCGGGACAGGGATATTGGCTGAAGCTTTCTTT.

The chain has TRBV6-7 and TRBJ2-7, with D possibly matching TRBD1 (6 bases). TRBV6-7 is placed among ORFs of uncertain function. The CDR3 covers 19 residues. V was shortened by 7 bases and J by 1 base, with 29 bases between the two germline ends. The CDR3 sequence is CASTPLQAHGTRISYEQYF. CDR3 bases: TGTGCCAGCACCCCTTTACAGGCCCACGGGACAAGGATATCCTACGAGCAGTACTTC.

This rearrangement joins TRBV7-6 to TRBJ2-1; D not resolved. Per germline, CDR1 SGHVS and CDR2 FNYEAQ. V lost 5 bases and J 5 bases, leaving 16 bases between the germline ends. This CDR3 has 15 residues. For the CDR3, the DNA is TGTGCCAGCAGCCCAATGAGGAGAATAAACAATGAGCAGTTCTTC. Protein sequence: CASSPMRRINNEQFF.

The chain uses TRBV5-5 and TRBJ2-3; no definite D call. Trimming left V 5 bases short and J 2 bases short, with 18 bases between. This CDR3 is 16 amino acids long. The germline V gene has CDR1 SGHKS and CDR2 YYEKEE (reference sequence). CDR3 loop: CASSLSQIGLTDTQYF. The CDR3 DNA sequence: TGTGCCAGCAGTTTATCACAGATAGGTCTCACAGATACGCAGTATTTT.

This clone was seen once. The chain uses TRBV7-3 and TRBJ2-5; 7 positions agree with TRBD2. CDR3 length equals 15 residues. Per germline, CDR1 SGHTA and CDR2 FQGTGA. The V and J ends lost 4 bases and 1 base, in that order; junction bases with no gene match: 6. The CDR3 reads CASSSSSGIQETQYF. The CDR3 nucleotides read TGTGCCAGCAGCTCCTCCAGCGGGATCCAAGAGACCCAGTACTTC.

The chain is built from TRBV9 and TRBJ1-4; D is possibly TRBD1 (5 bases). From germline, CDR1 is SGDLS and CDR2 YYNGEE. This CDR3 spans 15 amino acids. V gave up 0 bases and J gave up 3 bases, with 9 bases separating them. CDR3 residues: CASSVAGFANEKLFF. The CDR3 DNA is TGTGCCAGCAGCGTAGCAGGGTTCGCTAATGAAAAACTGTTTTTT. Full variable domain (missing parts from reference TRBV9 and TRBJ1-4): DSGVTQTPKHLITATGQRVTLRCSPRSGDLSVYWYQQSLDQGLQFLIQYYNGEERAKGNILERFSAQQFPDLHSELNLSSLELGDSALYFCASSVAGFANEKLFFGSGTQLSVL.

The V gene is TRBV30, the J gene TRBJ2-5; D perhaps matches TRBD2 (5 bases). Deletions cut 0 bases from V and 2 bases from J, with 10 bases between. Germline V CDR1 and CDR2: GTSNPN, SVGIG (reference sequence). The length of the CDR3 is 14 residues. CDR3 bases: TGTGCCTGGAGTGTGAACGGACTGCAAGAGACCCAGTACTTC. Translated: CAWSVNGLQETQYF.

The J gene is TRBJ1-5, the V gene TRBV3-1 (or the pseudogene TRBV3-2), with D tentatively TRBD1 (6 bases). V was clipped by 1 base and J by 7 bases, with 14 bases between them. Germline V gene data show CDR1 as LGHDT and CDR2 as YNNKEL (reference sequence). This CDR3 region has 15 residues. CDR3 loop: CASSQGGGRGQPQHF. The CDR3 DNA is TGTGCCAGCAGCCAAGGGGGGGGGCGCGGGCAGCCCCAGCATTTT.

The chain couples TRBV24-1 to TRBJ2-2, with 11 nucleotides matching TRBD1. Unmatched junction bases numbered 3, after V lost 9 bases and J lost 7 bases. The CDR3 has 13 amino acids. The germline gives CDR1 KGHDR, CDR2 SFDVKD. CDR3 residues: CATGQGAGGELFF. In nucleotides, the CDR3 is TGTGCCACCGGACAGGGGGCGGGCGGGGAGCTGTTTTTT.

The chain uses TRBV28 and TRBJ1-1; D is ambiguous. The CDR3 runs 10 residues. In germline, CDR1 is MDHEN, CDR2 SYDVKM. The V end lost 10 bases, the J end lost 3 bases, and 6 bases lay between the germline ends. The CDR3 protein is CATRDTEAFF. CDR3 DNA sequence: TGTGCCACTCGAGACACTGAAGCTTTCTTT.